Below are 31 T cell receptor beta chains sequenced from a single sample in a study of CD8 T cells in ankylosing spondylitis. TCRdb called the 5' RACE reads again in MiXCR, with one record for every CDR3 protein. The repertoire holds 150,000 to 200,000 distinct CDR3 sequences, with 18% as singletons. The sequenced material came from blood, either unsorted or a sorted T cell fraction (not recorded which). These receptors were obtained from a male donor with ankylosing spondylitis or in good health (not recorded which).

This sequence joins TRBV5-1 and TRBJ2-1, with 9 bases lining up with TRBD2. CDR3 size: 14 residues. The trim removed 1 base at V and 7 bases at J, leaving 3 bases unmatched. The germline V gene has CDR1 SGHRS and CDR2 YFSETQ. The DNA of the CDR3 is TGCGCCAGCAGCTTGCCTAGCGGGATAAATGAGCAGTTCTTC. Encoded protein: CASSLPSGINEQFF.

This chain joins TRBV10-3 and TRBJ1-4; D may be TRBD1 (5 bases). CDR3 length: 15 amino acids. Trimming stripped 5 bases from V and 7 bases from J, with 17 bases between. Germline CDR1 is ENHRY and CDR2 is SYGVKD. This chain's CDR3 is CAISQQAGNAEKLFF. Here the CDR3 DNA reads TGTGCCATCAGTCAACAAGCAGGGAACGCTGAAAAACTGTTTTTT.

This clonotype was detected many times. The chain uses TRBV4-1 and TRBJ2-7; D call uncertain. Between the trimmed V and J ends, which lost 2 bases and 4 bases, there was a span of 12 bases. Germline CDR1 MGHRA, CDR2 YSYEKL. This CDR3 comprises 14 residues. The CDR3 DNA sequence: TGCGCCAGCAGCCAACCCCTGGCTCGATACGAGCAGTACTTC. Its protein product is CASSQPLARYEQYF.

The chain recombines TRBV7-9 with TRBJ2-1; D may correspond to TRBD1 or TRBD2 (5 bases each). V was shortened by 5 bases and J by 6 bases, with 11 bases between the two germline ends. The CDR3 is 13 residues long. Germline values: CDR1 SEHNR, CDR2 FQNEAQ (reference sequence). Written as DNA, the CDR3 is TGTGCCAGCAGCCCGGGGCTCATCAATGAGCAGTTCTTC. Translating gives CASSPGLINEQFF.

This clonotype was recorded a few times. DNA for the CDR3: TGTGCCAGTAGTGGCCTCCGGGACGGCAATCAGCCCCAGCATTTT. Its translation is CASSGLRDGNQPQHF. The chain joins TRBV19 to TRBJ1-5; D is possibly TRBD1 (5 bases). Trimming left V 5 bases short and J 2 bases short, with 13 bases between. The CDR3 has 15 residues. Germline CDR1 reads LNHDA; CDR2 reads SQIVND (reference sequence).

This chain joins TRBV3-1 and TRBJ2-1; possibly TRBD2 for D (5 bases). The CDR3 contains 14 residues. The V gene lost 1 base and the J gene lost 8 bases, with 12 bases spanning the gap. Germline lookup yields CDR1 LGHDT and CDR2 YNNKEL (reference sequence). The CDR3 loop is CASSQGSSLDEQFF. For the CDR3, the DNA is TGTGCCAGCAGCCAAGGCTCTAGCCTCGATGAGCAGTTCTTC.

This clonotype was found many times. The chain has TRBV20-1 and TRBJ1-2; D unclear. CDR3 length: 12 amino acids. V gave up 2 bases and J gave up 4 bases, with 8 bases separating them. CDR1 is DFQATT and CDR2 is SNEGSKA in the germline V gene (reference sequence). The CDR3 DNA reads TGCAGTGCTAGACCGGGATCCTATGGCTACACCTTC. Protein sequence: CSARPGSYGYTF.

This clonotype was observed a few times. V gene TRBV9 combines with J gene TRBJ1-5, with TRBD1 matching 7 bases. Germline CDR1 SGDLS, CDR2 YYNGEE. The CDR3 is 15 amino acids. The junction had 5 bases not matched to a gene; V was cut back by 0 bases and J by 5 bases. The CDR3 region is CASSVGAGGYQPQHF. CDR3 DNA sequence: TGTGCCAGCAGCGTAGGGGCAGGGGGGTATCAGCCCCAGCATTTT. The full variable domain, in which reference TRBV9 and TRBJ1-5 provide the parts outside the CDR3, is DSGVTQTPKHLITATGQRVTLRCSPRSGDLSVYWYQQSLDQGLQFLIQYYNGEERAKGNILERFSAQQFPDLHSELNLSSLELGDSALYFCASSVGAGGYQPQHFGDGTRLSIL.

V usage is TRBV7-9 and J usage is TRBJ2-7, with 9 bases aligning to TRBD1. CDR1 is SEHNR, CDR2 FQNEAQ, per germline (reference sequence). The V and J ends lost 3 bases and 5 bases, in that order; junction bases with no gene match: 8. The CDR3 has 15 amino acids. CDR3 protein: CASSFQQGARDEQYF. The CDR3 DNA follows: TGTGCCAGCAGCTTTCAACAGGGGGCCCGCGACGAGCAGTACTTC. Together with reference TRBV7-9 and TRBJ2-7, the CDR3 gives the full variable domain: DTGVSQNPRHKITKRGQNVTFRCDPISEHNRLYWYRQTLGQGPEFLTYFQNEAQLEKSRLLSDRFSAERPKGSFSTLEIQRTEQGDSAMYLCASSFQQGARDEQYFGPGTRLTVT.

In this sample, this clonotype turned up many times. V usage is TRBV15 and J usage is TRBJ2-1; D remains ambiguous. The CDR3 extends over 12 amino acids. V was cut by 1 base and J by 2 bases, with 0 bases left in between. CDR1 LNHNV and CDR2 YYDKDF come from the germline V gene (reference sequence). The CDR3 DNA reads as TGTGCCACCAGCAGAGCCTACAATGAGCAGTTCTTC. Translating it yields CATSRAYNEQFF.

This clonotype was observed a few times. The V gene is TRBV12-3 or TRBV12-4, the J gene TRBJ1-2; unclear D gene. The ends were cut back, 4 bases at V and 8 bases at J, with 14 bases in the middle. The CDR3 is made up of 13 amino acids. CDR3 sequence (DNA): TGTGCCAGCAGTTGGGAGGGTTTGATCGGCTACACCTTC. Translation gives CASSWEGLIGYTF.

This clonotype was detected ten times or more. The gene calls are TRBV28 and TRBJ2-5; a possible D gene is TRBD2 (5 bases). The CDR3 has 14 residues. V lost 6 bases and J 5 bases, leaving 16 bases between the germline ends. CDR1 is MDHEN and CDR2 is SYDVKM in the germline V gene. The CDR3 sequence is CASRPLGRGETQYF. In nucleotides, the CDR3 is TGTGCCAGCAGACCGCTAGGGAGAGGGGAGACCCAGTACTTC.

This clonotype was seen more than once but under ten times. This rearrangement joins TRBV3-1 to TRBJ1-2; D is uncertain. CDR1 LGHDT and CDR2 YNNKEL come from the germline V gene (reference sequence). The CDR3 loop spans 16 amino acids. V lost 0 bases and J lost 4, with 15 bases in between. CDR3 nucleotide sequence: TGTGCCAGCAGCCAAGATCTATGGACTTCCAGCTATGGCTACACCTTC. Amino acid sequence: CASSQDLWTSSYGYTF.

In its sample, this clonotype was seen many times. The genes are TRBV6-5 and TRBJ1-1; possible D gene TRBD1, 6 bases. Germline CDR1 is MNHEY and CDR2 is SVGAGI. This CDR3 region has 16 residues. Trimming took 0 bases from V and 2 from J, leaving 13 bases between them. CDR3 DNA: TGTGCCAGCAGTTACTCGACGGGGGGCACTAACACTGAAGCTTTCTTT. Translating it yields CASSYSTGGTNTEAFF.

At least ten counts were recorded for this clonotype. This chain connects TRBV18 to TRBJ2-3; 8 nucleotides align to TRBD2. V lost 3 bases and J lost 1; bases outside the gene matches: 0. The CDR3 consists of 14 residues. CDR1 KGHSH and CDR2 LQKENI come from the germline V gene. This chain's CDR3 is CASSPTSGTDTQYF. The CDR3 DNA reads TGTGCCAGCTCACCGACTAGCGGCACAGATACGCAGTATTTT.

This clonotype showed up many times. V and J are TRBV20-1 and TRBJ2-7; 14 bases are shared with TRBD2. Germline V gives CDR1 DFQATT, CDR2 SNEGSKA (reference sequence). After removal of 6 bases from V and 4 bases from J, the junction contained 8 bases not matched to a gene. CDR3 length: 15 amino acids. The CDR3 nucleotides are TGCAGTGCGGCGGGTGGGACTAGCGGGAGTTACGAGCAGTACTTC. Translation: CSAAGGTSGSYEQYF.

In this sample, this clonotype turned up a few times. The rearrangement links TRBV2 to TRBJ2-3; TRBD2 matches 9 bases. Germline CDR1 is SNHLY and CDR2 is FYNNEI. This CDR3 comprises 15 residues. V gave up 9 bases and J gave up 4 bases; unmatched junction bases: 11. The CDR3 bases are TGTGCCAGTTCCCTGACTAGCGGTTTTTCAGATACGCAGTATTTT. This codes for CASSLTSGFSDTQYF.

The rearrangement links TRBV20-1 to TRBJ1-1, with 8 bases matching TRBD1. Looked up from germline, CDR1 is DFQATT and CDR2 is SNEGSKA (reference sequence). V lost 5 bases and J lost 3; bases outside the gene matches: 14. CDR3 length equals 16 residues. DNA of the CDR3: TGCAGTGCTGACAAAAGCCCGGACAGGGTGGACACTGAAGCTTTCTTT. Residues: CSADKSPDRVDTEAFF.

The CDR3 DNA reads TGCGCCAGCAGTGGGGAGGGACTAGTAAGTGAAGAGACCCAGTACTTC. This codes for CASSGEGLVSEETQYF. The rearrangement joins TRBV10-1 to TRBJ2-5, with 8 bases aligning to TRBD2. V trimming: 4 bases; J trimming: 3 bases; junction bases outside the gene matches: 10. The CDR3 runs 16 residues. Germline CDR1 and CDR2: WNHNN and SYGVQD (reference sequence).

This chain uses TRBV7-9 with TRBJ1-4; D may be TRBD1 (5 bases). The CDR3 contains 16 residues. Germline V gene sequence: CDR1 SEHNR, CDR2 FQNEAQ (reference sequence). Trimming left V 5 bases short and J 3 bases short, with 16 bases between. The chain's CDR3 is CASSASPGRANEKLFF. The CDR3 DNA sequence: TGTGCCAGCAGCGCGAGCCCAGGGAGGGCTAATGAAAAACTGTTTTTT.

This clonotype was counted only a few times. The genes are TRBV12-3 or TRBV12-4 and TRBJ1-6, with D tentatively TRBD1 (5 bases). V was cut by 3 bases and J by 9 bases, with 12 bases left in between. This CDR3 spans 14 amino acids. The CDR3: CASSFTGGSSPLHF. The CDR3 bases are TGTGCCAGCAGTTTTACAGGCGGGAGTTCACCCCTCCACTTT.

This clonotype has a count of ten or more. The chain's CDR3 is CSASTWTGRETQYF. The DNA of the CDR3 is TGCAGTGCTAGTACATGGACAGGGCGAGAGACCCAGTACTTC. J is TRBJ2-5 and V is TRBV20-1, with 8 nucleotides matching TRBD1. The germline gives CDR1 DFQATT, CDR2 SNEGSKA (reference sequence). The CDR3 contains 14 residues. V was pared by 3 bases and J by 4 bases, with 7 bases of the junction left unmatched.

This clonotype was seen many times. The chain carries TRBV2 and TRBJ2-2; D perhaps matches TRBD1 (6 bases). Germline assignment: CDR1 SNHLY and CDR2 FYNNEI. Between the trimmed V and J ends, which lost 6 bases and 4 bases, there was a span of 15 bases. This CDR3 comprises 15 residues. The CDR3 sequence: CASRELNRVTGELFF. As DNA, the CDR3 is TGTGCCAGCAGAGAATTAAACAGGGTCACCGGGGAGCTGTTTTTT.

This chain uses TRBV5-1 with TRBJ1-2, with TRBD1 identical over 11 bases. CDR3 length: 17 amino acids. Germline CDR1 SGHRS, CDR2 YFSETQ. The trim removed 0 bases at V and 6 bases at J, leaving 10 bases unmatched. In DNA form, the CDR3 reads TGCGCCAGCAGCTTGGCCCCCCCCGGGACAGGGGGTGATGGCTACACCTTC. It specifies CASSLAPPGTGGDGYTF. The whole variable domain, remainder taken from reference TRBV5-1 and TRBJ1-2, is KAGVTQTPRYLIKTRGQQVTLSCSPISGHRSVSWYQQTPGQGLQFLFEYFSETQRNKGNFPGRFSGRQFSNSRSEMNVSTLELGDSALYLCASSLAPPGTGGDGYTFGSGTRLTVV.

Only one count was recorded for this clonotype. The chain has TRBV5-5 and TRBJ2-2; 7 nucleotides line up with TRBD1. Unmatched junction bases numbered 9, after V lost 6 bases and J lost 1 base. Germline V gene data show CDR1 as SGHKS and CDR2 as YYEKEE (reference sequence). This CDR3 is built from 16 residues. CDR3 in amino acids: CASNPNRGLNTGELFF. The CDR3 DNA follows: TGTGCCAGCAACCCTAACAGGGGATTGAACACCGGGGAGCTGTTTTTT.

This clonotype was seen a few times. The chain uses TRBV5-4 and TRBJ1-3; D is ambiguous. The CDR3 is 14 amino acids. V lost 4 bases, J lost 0 bases, and 8 bases lay in between. The germline V gene encodes CDR1 SGHNT and CDR2 YYREEE (reference sequence). The CDR3 sequence: CASSVGLSGNTIYF. The CDR3 DNA reads as TGTGCCAGCAGCGTGGGCCTCTCTGGAAACACCATATATTTT.

The J gene is TRBJ1-5, the V gene TRBV30; D remains unclear. V was shortened by 0 bases and J by 6 bases, with 9 bases between the two germline ends. The V gene's germline CDR1 is GTSNPN and CDR2 SVGIG (reference sequence). The CDR3 consists of 13 residues. DNA for the CDR3: TGTGCCTGGAGTGTTAGCGGTCTTCAGCCCCAGCATTTT. Translated: CAWSVSGLQPQHF. Combining the CDR3 with reference TRBV30 and TRBJ1-5 gives the whole variable domain SQTIHQWPATLVQPVGSPLSLECTVEGTSNPNLYWYRQAAGRGLQLLFYSVGIGQISSEVPQNLSASRPQDRQFILSSKKLLLSDSGFYLCAWSVSGLQPQHFGDGTRLSIL.

This clonotype was observed a few times. V is TRBV5-4 and J is TRBJ1-2; the D gene is possibly TRBD1 (5 bases). The CDR3 contains 13 residues. V was pared by 0 bases and J by 4 bases, with 7 bases between. Germline V gene lookup returns CDR1 SGHNT and CDR2 YYREEE (reference sequence). CDR3 nucleotide sequence: TGTGCCAGCAGCTTGGGGGGCCCCTATGGCTACACCTTC. Translation gives CASSLGGPYGYTF.

Notes on this clonotype: Its ends do not fully match the called genes, so a read error is possible. The J gene is TRBJ1-1, the V gene TRBV5-1; D not resolved. There are 15 residues in the CDR3. Germline V gene data show CDR1 as SGHRS and CDR2 as YFSETQ. The CDR3 region has the DNA TGCGCCAGCAGCTTGGATCTGGGTCTGAACGCTGAAGCTTTCTTT. This gives the protein CASSLDLGLNAEAFF.

This clonotype was counted a few times. The J gene is TRBJ1-1, the V gene TRBV11-2; 11 bases are a match to TRBD1. The CDR3 contains 16 residues. The germline V gene encodes CDR1 SGHAT and CDR2 FQNNGV. The ends lost 3 bases at V and 3 bases at J; junction bases unmatched: 6. The DNA of the CDR3 is TGTGCCAGCAGCTTGGACAGGGGGCTTCGGGACACTGAAGCTTTCTTT. Amino acids: CASSLDRGLRDTEAFF.

About this clonotype: This sequence may be a read error, since a much larger clone differs from it by one base. This chain links TRBV10-2 with TRBJ2-7, with unresolved D. Germline CDR1 and CDR2: WSHSY and SAAADI. The CDR3 length is 13 residues. The DNA of the CDR3 is TGCACCAGCTTCGCGGACCCCTCCTACGAGCAGTACTTC. Its translation: CTSFADPSYEQYF.